This T cell receptor beta chain was obtained from a study of CD8+ T cells in alopecia areata. In the study overall: For the treated group, dosing was oral tofacitinib at 5 to 10 mg twice daily. Tofacitinib lasted 6 to 18 months, then 6 months off drug.

Whole-study results and caveats: Compared with normal scalp, lesional scalp had higher clonality and more expanded CD8+ clones. Whether baseline CD8+ expansion is linked to response remains uncertain, given a single nonresponder.

Treatment noted: oral pan-JAK inhibitor, 5-10 mg twice daily. RNA, once extracted, was reverse transcribed into cDNA for use as the sequencing template. Data came from immunoSEQ multiplex PCR; TCRdb stores just in-frame clones and leaves some out. The table records 95,000 to 100,000 clones, around 60% of them present only once. This CDR3 has 15 residues. With V trimmed by 5 bases and J by 7 bases, 6 bases remained unmatched. Per germline, CDR1 SEHNR and CDR2 FQNEAQ (reference sequence). Concerning this clone itself: The antigen is not known.

The chain joins TRBV7-9 to TRBJ1-6; 9 bases map to TRBD1. Sequencing used CD8+ T cells sorted from blood, obtained between weeks 55 and 65, from a patient treated with tofacitinib. The clonotype was recovered from a human donor with alopecia areata. CDR3 sequence: CASSKDRGSNSPLHF. The CDR3 DNA reads as TGTGCCAGCAGCAAGGACAGGGGATCCAATTCACCCCTCCACTTT.